This T cell receptor (beta chain) was documented in a study of shared clonotypes between healthy human individuals. Study details: Per-donor plates numbered three CD4 naive, three CD4 memory, two CD8 naive and one CD8 memory.

This CDR3 is built from 13 residues. Germline loops: CDR1 SNHLY, CDR2 FYNNEI. Trimming left V 3 bases short and J 6 bases short, with 9 bases between. Evenly divided among several immunoSEQ plates was the genomic DNA of each subset. Replicate PCRs from sorted subsets contained roughly 220 ng DNA, which is roughly 30,000 T cell genomes. Assay: immunoSEQ multiplex PCR; the TCRdb copy retains only in-frame clones and omits some. The sample consists of 850,000 to 1,200,000 clones, approximately 76% of them appearing once. V usage is TRBV2 and J usage is TRBJ1-5, with D perhaps matching TRBD1 (5 bases). Sequenced sample: memory CD4+ T cells sorted from blood. The subset was: CD45RA-negative fraction. The receptor comes from a young man in good health. The CDR3, as DNA: TGTGCCAGCAGTGAGGCAGGGACTCAGCCCCAGCATTTT. It is translated as CASSEAGTQPQHF.